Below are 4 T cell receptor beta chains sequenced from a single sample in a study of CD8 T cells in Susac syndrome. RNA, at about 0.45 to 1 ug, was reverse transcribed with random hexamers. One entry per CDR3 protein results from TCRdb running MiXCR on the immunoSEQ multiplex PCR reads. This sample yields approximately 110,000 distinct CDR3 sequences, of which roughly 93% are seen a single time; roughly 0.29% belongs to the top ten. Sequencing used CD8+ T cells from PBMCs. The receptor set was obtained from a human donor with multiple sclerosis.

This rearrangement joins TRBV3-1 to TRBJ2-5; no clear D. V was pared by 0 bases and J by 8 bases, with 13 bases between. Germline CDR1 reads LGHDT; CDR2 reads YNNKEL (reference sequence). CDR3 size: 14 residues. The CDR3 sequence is CASSQDEETDTQYF. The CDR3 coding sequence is TGTGCCAGCAGCCAAGATGAGGAAACTGACACCCAGTACTTC.

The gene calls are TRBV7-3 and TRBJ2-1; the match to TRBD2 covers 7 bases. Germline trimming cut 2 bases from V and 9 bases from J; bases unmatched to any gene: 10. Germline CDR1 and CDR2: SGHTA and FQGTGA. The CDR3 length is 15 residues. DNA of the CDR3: TGTGCCAGCAGCTTAGGCGGCGGGAGAGCACCTGAGCAGTTCTTC. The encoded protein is CASSLGGGRAPEQFF.

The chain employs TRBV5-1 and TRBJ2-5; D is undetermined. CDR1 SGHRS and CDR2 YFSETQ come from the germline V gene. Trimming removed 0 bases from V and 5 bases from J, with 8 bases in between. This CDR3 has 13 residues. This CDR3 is CASSLGYVETQYF. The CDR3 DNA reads TGCGCCAGCAGCTTGGGGTATGTGGAGACCCAGTACTTC.

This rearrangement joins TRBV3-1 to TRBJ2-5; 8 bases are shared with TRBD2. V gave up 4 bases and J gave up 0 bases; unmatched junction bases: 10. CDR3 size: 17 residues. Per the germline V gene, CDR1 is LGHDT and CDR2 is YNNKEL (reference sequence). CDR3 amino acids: CASSLYREGLHQETQYF. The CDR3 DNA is TGTGCCAGCAGCCTCTATCGGGAGGGTCTCCACCAAGAGACCCAGTACTTC.